The 11 T cell receptor beta chains in this list originate from one sample, sequenced in a study of graft-versus-host responses after intestinal transplantation. Data came from immunoSEQ multiplex PCR; TCRdb stores just in-frame clones and leaves some out. The sample records around 90,000 clones, 94% being singletons. Their antigen targets remain unknown. The specimen was unstimulated CD4+ T cells sorted from spleen or lymph node cells, collected before transplant. Source of these receptors: a human donor who was the organ donor for an intestinal transplant.

The rearrangement joins TRBV7-9 to TRBJ2-1; D could derive from TRBD1 or TRBD2 (6 bases each). V shed 1 base and J shed 4 bases, with 17 bases lying between them. The germline CDR1 and CDR2 sequences are SEHNR and FQNEAQ (reference sequence). This CDR3 is 17 amino acids long. The CDR3 nucleotides read TGTGCCAGCAGCTTAGGCCACGGCGGGGACAAATACAATGAGCAGTTCTTC. It is translated as CASSLGHGGDKYNEQFF.

The chain is built from TRBV6-5 and TRBJ1-1; tentative D call: TRBD1 (6 bases). CDR1 is MNHEY and CDR2 is SVGAGI in the germline V gene. V was trimmed by 2 bases and J by 0 bases, leaving 10 bases between them. This CDR3 has 15 amino acids. CDR3 amino acids: CASSYQGIMNTEAFF. CDR3 nucleotide sequence: TGTGCCAGCAGTTACCAGGGGATAATGAACACTGAAGCTTTCTTT.

This clone was seen a handful of times. The gene calls are TRBV18 and TRBJ1-2; D perhaps matches TRBD1 (6 bases). V was shortened by 5 bases and J by 1 base, with 17 bases between the two germline ends. CDR1 is KGHSH and CDR2 is LQKENI in the germline V gene. The CDR3 totals 16 residues. CDR3: CASSVGQLGVNYGYTF. CDR3 sequence (DNA): TGTGCCAGCTCAGTCGGACAGCTTGGGGTTAACTATGGCTACACCTTC.

The chain carries TRBV6-5 and TRBJ2-4; the D is unclear. The germline CDR1 and CDR2 sequences are MNHEY and SVGAGI. This CDR3 comprises 14 residues. Trimming shortened V by 5 bases and J by 1 base, and 9 bases separated the two germline ends. The CDR3: CASSRFGAKNIQYF. The CDR3 DNA is TGTGCCAGCAGTCGGTTTGGGGCCAAAAACATTCAGTACTTC.

The rearrangement joins TRBV5-8 to TRBJ1-2; tentatively, D is TRBD1 (5 bases). V was cut by 0 bases and J by 3 bases, with 6 bases left in between. CDR1 SGHTS and CDR2 YDEGEE come from the germline V gene. The CDR3 is 13 residues long. The CDR3, as DNA: TGTGCCAGCAGCTTGGAAGGGGACTATGGCTACACCTTC. Its translation: CASSLEGDYGYTF.

This chain connects TRBV2 to TRBJ1-1; D not resolved. The ends were cut back, 3 bases at V and 3 bases at J, with 14 bases in the middle. Germline-derived CDR1 and CDR2 are SNHLY and FYNNEI. This CDR3 is built from 15 residues. In nucleotides, the CDR3 is TGTGCCAGCAGTGATCAGGCCATCGGGGACACTGAAGCTTTCTTT. This sequence encodes CASSDQAIGDTEAFF.

This rearrangement joins TRBV6-4 to TRBJ1-5, with D uncertain. The germline V gene has CDR1 MRHNA and CDR2 SNTAGT. This CDR3 has 14 residues. V was pared by 6 bases and J by 7 bases, with 16 bases between. The CDR3 nucleotides read TGTGCCAGCAGCCCGGAGTATGCGGGGCAGCCCCAGCATTTT. This translates into CASSPEYAGQPQHF.

The chain is built from TRBV9 and TRBJ2-5, with 9 positions matching TRBD1. There are 16 residues in the CDR3. The V gene's germline CDR1 is SGDLS and CDR2 YYNGEE. V lost 3 bases to trimming and J lost 4 bases; unmatched junction nucleotides: 10. The CDR3 sequence: CASSARQGGIPETQYF. In DNA form, the CDR3 reads TGTGCCAGCAGCGCCAGACAGGGGGGCATCCCAGAGACCCAGTACTTC.

The chain links TRBV9 to TRBJ2-1; 9 nucleotides agree with TRBD1. CDR3 length: 17 amino acids. Losses at the gene ends were 4 bases for V and 4 bases for J; bases not matched to a gene: 12. CDR1 and CDR2 from the germline V gene are SGDLS and YYNGEE. In DNA form, the CDR3 reads TGTGCCAGCAGCCTATCGAAGGACAGGGGAGGATACAATGAGCAGTTCTTC. Its protein product is CASSLSKDRGGYNEQFF.

The V and J genes are TRBV15 and TRBJ2-7, with TRBD1 identical over 7 bases. This CDR3 is 13 amino acids long. The germline gives CDR1 LNHNV, CDR2 YYDKDF (reference sequence). V lost 0 bases to trimming and J lost 11 bases; unmatched junction nucleotides: 7. CDR3 in amino acids: CATSREVDRVKYF. The CDR3 nucleotides read TGTGCCACCAGCAGAGAGGTAGACAGGGTGAAGTACTTC. Filled out from reference TRBV15 and TRBJ2-7, the complete variable domain reads DAMVIQNPRYQVTQFGKPVTLSCSQTLNHNVMYWYQQKSSQAPKLLFHYYDKDFNNEADTPDNFQSRRPNTSFCFLDIRSPGLGDTAMYLCATSREVDRVKYFGPGTRLTVT.

The genes are TRBV28 and TRBJ2-4, with 7 bases matching TRBD2. The CDR3 covers 13 residues. V lost 2 bases, J lost 9 bases, and 4 bases stayed unmatched. CDR1 and CDR2 (germline): MDHEN, SYDVKM. Here the CDR3 DNA reads TGTGCCAGCAGTTTAGGGAGGGAGACCATTCAGTACTTC. Its protein product is CASSLGRETIQYF.